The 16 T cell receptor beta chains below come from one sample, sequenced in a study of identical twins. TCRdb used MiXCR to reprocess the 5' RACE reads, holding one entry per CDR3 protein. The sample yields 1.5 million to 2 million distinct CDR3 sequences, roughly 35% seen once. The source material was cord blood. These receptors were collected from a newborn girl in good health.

CDR3 sequence: CASRRGVKDTQYF. The CDR3 region has the DNA TGTGCCAGCAGGCGAGGGGTGAAAGATACGCAGTATTTT. V gene TRBV6-2 or TRBV6-3 combines with J gene TRBJ2-3, with D perhaps given as TRBD1 or TRBD2 (5 bases each). Germline V gene data show CDR1 as MNHEY and CDR2 as SVGEGT. Trimming removed 6 bases from V and 5 bases from J, with 12 bases in between. The CDR3 is made up of 13 amino acids.

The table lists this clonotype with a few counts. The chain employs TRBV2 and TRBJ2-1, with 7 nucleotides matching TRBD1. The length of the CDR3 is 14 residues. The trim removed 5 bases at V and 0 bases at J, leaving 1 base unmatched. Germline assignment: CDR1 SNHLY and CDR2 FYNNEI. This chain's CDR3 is CASSHRGSYNEQFF. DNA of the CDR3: TGTGCCAGCAGTCACAGGGGCTCCTACAATGAGCAGTTCTTC. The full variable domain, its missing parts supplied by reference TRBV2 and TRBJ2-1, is EPEVTQTPSHQVTQMGQEVILRCVPISNHLYFYWYRQILGQKVEFLVSFYNNEISEKSEIFDDQFSVERPDGSNFTLKIRSTKLEDSAMYFCASSHRGSYNEQFFGPGTRLTVL.

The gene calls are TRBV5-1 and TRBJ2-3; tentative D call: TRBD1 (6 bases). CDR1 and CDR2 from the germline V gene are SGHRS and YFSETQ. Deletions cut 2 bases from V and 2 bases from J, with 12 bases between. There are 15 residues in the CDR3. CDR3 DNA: TGCGCCAGCAGCTTAGACAGGATGTACACAGATACGCAGTATTTT. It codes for CASSLDRMYTDTQYF.

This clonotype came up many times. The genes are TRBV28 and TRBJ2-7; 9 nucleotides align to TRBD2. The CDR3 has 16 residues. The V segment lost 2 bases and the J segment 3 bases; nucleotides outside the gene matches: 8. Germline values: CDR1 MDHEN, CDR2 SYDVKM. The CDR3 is CASSLGSASGDYEQYF. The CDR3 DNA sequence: TGTGCCAGCAGTTTAGGATCAGCTAGCGGGGACTACGAGCAGTACTTC. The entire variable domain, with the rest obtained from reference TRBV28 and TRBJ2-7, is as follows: DVKVTQSSRYLVKRTGEKVFLECVQDMDHENMFWYRQDPGLGLRLIYFSYDVKMKEKGDIPEGYSVSREKKERFSLILESASTNQTSMYLCASSLGSASGDYEQYFGPGTRLTVT.

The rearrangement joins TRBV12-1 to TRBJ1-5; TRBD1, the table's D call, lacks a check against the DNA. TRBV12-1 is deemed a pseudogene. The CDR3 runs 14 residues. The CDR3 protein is CASPTGEGNQPQHF. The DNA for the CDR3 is TGTGCCAGCCCGACAGGGGAAGGCAATCAGCCCCAGCATTTT.

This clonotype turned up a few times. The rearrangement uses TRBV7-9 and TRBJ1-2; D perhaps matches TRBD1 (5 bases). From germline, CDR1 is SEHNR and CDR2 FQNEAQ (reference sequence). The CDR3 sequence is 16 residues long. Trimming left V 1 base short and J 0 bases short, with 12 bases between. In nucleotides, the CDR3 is TGTGCCAGCAGCTTAGGGAGACAGCGAGCTAACTATGGCTACACCTTC. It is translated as CASSLGRQRANYGYTF.

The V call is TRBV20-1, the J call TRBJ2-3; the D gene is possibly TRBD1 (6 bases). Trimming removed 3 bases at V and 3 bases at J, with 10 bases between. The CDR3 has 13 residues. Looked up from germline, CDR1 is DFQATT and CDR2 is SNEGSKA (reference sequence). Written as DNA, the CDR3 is TGCAGTGCTAGTTTCCAGGGGACAGATACGCAGTATTTT. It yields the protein CSASFQGTDTQYF.

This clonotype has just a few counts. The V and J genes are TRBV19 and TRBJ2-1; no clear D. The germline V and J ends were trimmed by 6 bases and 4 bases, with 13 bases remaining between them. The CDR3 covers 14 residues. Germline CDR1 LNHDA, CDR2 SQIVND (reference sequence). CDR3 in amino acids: CASSRQAYYNEQFF. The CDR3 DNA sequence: TGTGCCAGTAGCCGACAAGCCTATTACAATGAGCAGTTCTTC.

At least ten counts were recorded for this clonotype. The CDR3 here is CSVLLWTGKRETQYF. Written as DNA, the CDR3 is TGCAGCGTCCTACTGTGGACAGGGAAGAGAGAGACCCAGTACTTC. V gene TRBV29-1 combines with J gene TRBJ2-5, with 8 bases aligning to TRBD1. Trimming at V came to 6 bases and at J to 4 bases, leaving 13 bases not matched to a gene. This CDR3 is 15 amino acids long. Germline V gene lookup returns CDR1 SQVTM and CDR2 ANQGSEA.

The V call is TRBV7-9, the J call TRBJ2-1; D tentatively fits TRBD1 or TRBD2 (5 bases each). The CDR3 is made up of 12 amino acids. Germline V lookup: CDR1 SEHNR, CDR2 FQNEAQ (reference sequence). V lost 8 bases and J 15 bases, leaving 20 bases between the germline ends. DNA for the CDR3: TGTGCCAGCCCCACGAACCGGGACGTTCCGTTCTTC. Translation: CASPTNRDVPFF.

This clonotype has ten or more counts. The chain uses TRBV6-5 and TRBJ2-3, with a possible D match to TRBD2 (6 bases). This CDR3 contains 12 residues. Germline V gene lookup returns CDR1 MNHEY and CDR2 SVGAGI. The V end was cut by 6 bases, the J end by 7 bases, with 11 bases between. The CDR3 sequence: CASRTSYYTQYF. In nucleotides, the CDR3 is TGTGCCAGCAGAACTAGCTACTATACGCAGTATTTT.

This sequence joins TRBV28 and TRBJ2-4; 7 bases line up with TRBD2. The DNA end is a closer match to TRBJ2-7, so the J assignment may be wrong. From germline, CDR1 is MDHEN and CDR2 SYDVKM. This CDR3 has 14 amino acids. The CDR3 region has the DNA TGTGCCAGCAGTAACCTAGCGGCTCTCTACGAGCAGTACTTC. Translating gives CASSNLAALYEQYF.

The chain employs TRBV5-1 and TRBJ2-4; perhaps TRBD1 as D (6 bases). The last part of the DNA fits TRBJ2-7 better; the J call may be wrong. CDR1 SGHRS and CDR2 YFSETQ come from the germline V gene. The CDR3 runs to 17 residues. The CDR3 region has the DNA TGCGCCAGCAGCTTGGGCCCCCGACAGGCGTGGACCCACGAGCAGTACTTC. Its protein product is CASSLGPRQAWTHEQYF.

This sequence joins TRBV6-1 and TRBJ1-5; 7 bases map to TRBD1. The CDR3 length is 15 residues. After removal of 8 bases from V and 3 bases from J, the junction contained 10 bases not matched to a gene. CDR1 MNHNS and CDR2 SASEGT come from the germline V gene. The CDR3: CASLTGLGDNQPQHF. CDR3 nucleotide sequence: TGTGCCAGCTTGACAGGGCTTGGGGACAATCAGCCCCAGCATTTT.

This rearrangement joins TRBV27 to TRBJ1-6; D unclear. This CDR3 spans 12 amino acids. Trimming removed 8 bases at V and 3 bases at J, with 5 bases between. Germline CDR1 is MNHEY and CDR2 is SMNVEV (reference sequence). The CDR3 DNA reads TGTGCCAGCGCGTTCTATAATTCACCCCTCCACTTT. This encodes CASAFYNSPLHF.

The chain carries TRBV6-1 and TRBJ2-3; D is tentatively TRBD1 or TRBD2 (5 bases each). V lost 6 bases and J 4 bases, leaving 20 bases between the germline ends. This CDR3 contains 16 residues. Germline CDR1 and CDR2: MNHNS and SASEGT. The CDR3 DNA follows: TGTGCCAGCAGCGAGAAGGGGACCTCCCGAGCAGATACGCAGTATTTT. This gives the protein CASSEKGTSRADTQYF.